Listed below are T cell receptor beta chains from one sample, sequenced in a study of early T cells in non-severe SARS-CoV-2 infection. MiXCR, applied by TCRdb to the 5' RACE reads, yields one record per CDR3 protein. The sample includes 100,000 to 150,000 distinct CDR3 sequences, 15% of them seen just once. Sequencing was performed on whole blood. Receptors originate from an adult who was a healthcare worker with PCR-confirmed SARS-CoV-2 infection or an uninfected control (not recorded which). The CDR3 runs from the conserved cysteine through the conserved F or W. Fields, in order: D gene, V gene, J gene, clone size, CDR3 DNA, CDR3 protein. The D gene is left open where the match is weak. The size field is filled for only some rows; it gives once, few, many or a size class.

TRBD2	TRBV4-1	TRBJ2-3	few	TGCGCCAGCAGCCGCACAAGGTGGCTAACTAGCGGGGGGTTCGAGGGCACAGATACGCAGTATTTT	CASSRTRWLTSGGFEGTDTQYF
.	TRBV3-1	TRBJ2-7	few	TGTGCCAGCAGCCAAGGCATGTCTACCGAGCAGTACTTC	CASSQGMSTEQYF
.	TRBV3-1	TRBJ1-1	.	TGTGCCAGCAGCCAGAAGAACACTGAAGCTTTCTTT	CASSQKNTEAFF
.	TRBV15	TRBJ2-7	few	TGTGCCACCAGCTCAGGGTACGAGCAGTACTTC	CATSSGYEQYF
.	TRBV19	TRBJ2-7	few	TGTGCCAGTAGTACAGGGGCTACCTCCTACGAGCAGTACTTC	CASSTGATSYEQYF
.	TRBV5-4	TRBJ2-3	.	TGTGCCAGCAGTTTGAGGGGCAGGGATACGCAGTATTTT	CASSLRGRDTQYF
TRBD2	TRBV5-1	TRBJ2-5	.	TGCGCCAGCAGCGTTTCGGGGGGGTCGGAGACCCAGTACTTC	CASSVSGGSETQYF
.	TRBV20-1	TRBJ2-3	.	TGCAGTGCTACCAAAACGGGGGATACGCAGTATTTT	CSATKTGDTQYF
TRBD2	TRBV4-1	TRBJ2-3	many	TGCGCCAGCAGCCAAGGACCGGGGGGTGGCACAGATACGCAGTATTTT	CASSQGPGGGTDTQYF
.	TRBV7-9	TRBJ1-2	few	TGTGCCAGCAGCCGACTCGACAGCTATAACTATGGCTACACCTTC	CASSRLDSYNYGYTF
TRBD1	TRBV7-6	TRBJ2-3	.	TGTGCCAGCAGCTTAGCGACAGGGGGCGAAAGGACAGATACGCAGTATTTT	CASSLATGGERTDTQYF
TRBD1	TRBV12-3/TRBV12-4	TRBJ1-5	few	TGTGCCAGCAGGTCGACAGGGCTTGGGCCCCAGCATTTT	CASRSTGLGPQHF
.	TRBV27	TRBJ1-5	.	TGTGCCAGCAGTCCCCTACAGGGATTGGTGAGCAATCAGCCCCAGCATTTT	CASSPLQGLVSNQPQHF
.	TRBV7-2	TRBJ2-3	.	TGTGCCAGCAGCTTCGACTTGGGCACAGATACGCAGTATTTT	CASSFDLGTDTQYF
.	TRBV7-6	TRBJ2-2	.	TGTGCCAGCAGCTTTTCAGACACCGGGGAGCTGTTTTTT	CASSFSDTGELFF
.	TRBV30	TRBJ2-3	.	TGTGCCTGGAGTTCCCCTACCACAGATACGCAGTATTTT	CAWSSPTTDTQYF
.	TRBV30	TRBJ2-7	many	TGTGCCTGGAGCTTGGGCCCCTACGAGCAGTACTTC	CAWSLGPYEQYF
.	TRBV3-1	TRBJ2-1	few	TGTGCCAGCAGCCAAGCTTTCAGCGTAGAGCAGTTCTTC	CASSQAFSVEQFF
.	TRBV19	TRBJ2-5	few	TGTGCCAGTAGTATAGGGTGGGGCGTTCAAGAGACCCAGTACTTC	CASSIGWGVQETQYF
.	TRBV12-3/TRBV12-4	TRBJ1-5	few	TGTGCCAGCAGACCGGACGGACCAGACAATCAGCCCCAGCATTTT	CASRPDGPDNQPQHF
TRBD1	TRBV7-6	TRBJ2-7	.	TGTGCCAGCAGCCAAGGACAGGGGATGGACGAGCAGTACTTC	CASSQGQGMDEQYF
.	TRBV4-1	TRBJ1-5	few	TGCGCCAGCAGCCAAGCTCGAGGGGGAGATCAGCCCCAGCATTTT	CASSQARGGDQPQHF
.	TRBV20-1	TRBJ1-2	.	TGCAGTGCTACGACTGACCTCCAAGGCTACACCTTC	CSATTDLQGYTF
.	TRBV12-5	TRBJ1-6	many	TGTGCTAGTGGTTTAGGTTCATCCGCGAGCTCCTATAATTCACCCCTCCACTTT	CASGLGSSASSYNSPLHF
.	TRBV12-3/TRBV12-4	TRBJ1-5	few	TGTGCCAGCAGAACAGACGTGCAGCCCCAGCATTTT	CASRTDVQPQHF
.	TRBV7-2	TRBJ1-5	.	TGTGCCAGCAGCCCAGGGGCGGATCAGCCCCAGCATTTT	CASSPGADQPQHF
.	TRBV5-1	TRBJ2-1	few	TGCGCCAGCAGCTTAGGAGGGGTCAATGAGCAGTTCTTC	CASSLGGVNEQFF
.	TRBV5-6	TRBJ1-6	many	TGTGCCAGCAGCATCGGACTGGGCTCCTATAATTCACCCCTCCACTTT	CASSIGLGSYNSPLHF
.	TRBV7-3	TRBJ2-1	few	TGTGCCAGCAGCTCTCGATCAGGGAGCTCCTACAATGAGCAGTTCTTC	CASSSRSGSSYNEQFF
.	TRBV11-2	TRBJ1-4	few	TGTGCCAGCAGCCCTGACAGCTGGAGCAATGAAAAACTGTTTTTT	CASSPDSWSNEKLFF
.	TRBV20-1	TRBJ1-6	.	TGCAGTGCCACCCTTCTAGGTTCACCCCTCCACTTT	CSATLLGSPLHF
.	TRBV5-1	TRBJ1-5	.	TGCGCCAGCAGCTTGTTAGGACCCCATCAGCCCCAGCATTTT	CASSLLGPHQPQHF
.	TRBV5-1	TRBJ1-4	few	TGCGCCAGCAGCCAGAAGACCGGCGTGGTTGAAAAACTGTTTTTT	CASSQKTGVVEKLFF
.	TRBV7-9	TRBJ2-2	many	TGTGCCAGCAGCTTACGCCAGGGAAGGTCGGCCGGGGAGCTGTTTTTT	CASSLRQGRSAGELFF
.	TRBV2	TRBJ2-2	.	TGTGCCAGCAGACAGGGTTTCGGCACCGGGGAGCTGTTTTTT	CASRQGFGTGELFF
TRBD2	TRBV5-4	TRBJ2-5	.	TGTGCCAGCAGCTTTGGACTAGCGGGGAGGCCCGGGACCCAGTACTTC	CASSFGLAGRPGTQYF
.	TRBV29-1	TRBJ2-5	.	TGCAGCGTTGACGGGGGAAGGATTAGTGTAGAGACCCAGTACTTC	CSVDGGRISVETQYF
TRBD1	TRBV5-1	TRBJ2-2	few	TGCGCCAGCAGTATACAGGGGAGCACCGGGGAGCTGTTTTTT	CASSIQGSTGELFF
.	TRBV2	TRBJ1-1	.	TGTGCCAGCAGTGCTGAGGTGGGGACGAACACTGAAGCTTTCTTT	CASSAEVGTNTEAFF
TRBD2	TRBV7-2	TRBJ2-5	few	TGTGCCAGCAGCTCCCCGACTAGCGGGGGGAGGGAGACCCAGTACTTC	CASSSPTSGGRETQYF
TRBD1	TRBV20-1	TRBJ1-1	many	TGCAGTGCCAACCAGGGGGGGAACACTGAAGCTTTCTTT	CSANQGGNTEAFF
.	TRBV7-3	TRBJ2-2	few	TGTGCCAGCAGTCTCGGGACGATCACCGGGGAGCTGTTTTTT	CASSLGTITGELFF
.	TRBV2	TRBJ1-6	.	TGTGCCAGCACTGGGGGGTTAAATTCACCCCTCCACTTT	CASTGGLNSPLHF
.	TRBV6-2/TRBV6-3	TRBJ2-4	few	TGTGCCAGCAGTCCGAGGTCACTAGCCAAAAACATTCAGTACTTC	CASSPRSLAKNIQYF
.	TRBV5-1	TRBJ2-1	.	TGCGCCAGCAGCACGGACCAGCAGTATGAGCAGTTCTTC	CASSTDQQYEQFF
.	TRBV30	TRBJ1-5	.	TGTGCCTGGAGTGTACCCGCCTACCGGGGAAATCAGCCCCAGCATTTT	CAWSVPAYRGNQPQHF
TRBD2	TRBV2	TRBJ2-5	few	TGTGCCAGCGAGGACTTGAGCGGAGCGGGGATGTACCAAGAGACCCAGTACTTC	CASEDLSGAGMYQETQYF
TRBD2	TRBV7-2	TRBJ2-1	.	TGTGCCAGCAGCTCTCGACTAGCAGGCTCCTACAATGAGCAGTTCTTC	CASSSRLAGSYNEQFF
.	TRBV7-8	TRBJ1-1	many	TGTGCCAGCACCATTACGGGACGGCTGAACACTGAAGCTTTCTTT	CASTITGRLNTEAFF
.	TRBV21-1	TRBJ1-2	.	TGTGCCAGCAGCAAATCGGAGACATCTCATGGCTACACCTTC	CASSKSETSHGYTF
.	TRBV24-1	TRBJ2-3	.	TGTGCCACCAGTGATGGCTACACAGATACGCAGTATTTT	CATSDGYTDTQYF
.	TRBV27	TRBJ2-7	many	TGTGCCAGCAGTTCCCTCCGAAGGACCCAGAGCTCCTACGAGCAGTACTTC	CASSSLRRTQSSYEQYF
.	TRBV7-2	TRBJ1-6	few	TGTGCCAGCAGCCTCTCTAGCAGGGCATACTCACCCCTCCACTTT	CASSLSSRAYSPLHF
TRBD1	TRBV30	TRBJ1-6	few	TGTGCCTGGAGTACAGGGGAGAATTCACCCCTCCACTTT	CAWSTGENSPLHF
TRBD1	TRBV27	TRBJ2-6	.	TGTGCCAGCAGTTTATTAGGGAGGACAGGGGGCACTGGGGCCAACGTCCTGACTTTC	CASSLLGRTGGTGANVLTF
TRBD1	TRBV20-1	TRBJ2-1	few	TGCAGTGCTCCTTATGGACCGGGACAGGGCGTAAATGAGCAGTTCTTC	CSAPYGPGQGVNEQFF
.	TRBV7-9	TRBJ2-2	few	TGTGCCAGCAGCTCGTCGGCCCGACGAACCGGGGAGCTGTTTTTT	CASSSSARRTGELFF